The 5 T cell receptor beta chains below come from one sample, sequenced in a study of metastatic and nonmetastatic thyroid tumors. Thyroid surgery was preceded by no treatment in any patient. TCRdb recomputed clones from the PCR reads via MiXCR. This table holds 30,000 to 40,000 clones, approximately 19% found once. The sample comprised blood. All receptors derive from a female donor with papillary thyroid cancer or a benign thyroid nodule (not recorded which). Some clones in this sample may be carry-over from other donors' samples.

This clone occurred many times. The CDR3: CSAPGPDLEGYTF. The DNA of the CDR3 is TGCAGTGCCCCAGGACCGGACTTAGAAGGCTACACCTTC. This sequence joins TRBV20-1 and TRBJ1-2; D uncertain. V shed 6 bases and J shed 8 bases, with 19 bases lying between them. CDR1 and CDR2 from the germline V gene are DFQATT and SNEGSKA (reference sequence). The CDR3 has 13 amino acids.

This clone has more than one count but fewer than ten. This chain connects TRBV6-1 to TRBJ2-7; no definite D call. The germline CDR1 and CDR2 sequences are MNHNS and SASEGT. This CDR3 region has 15 residues. Trimming removed 6 bases from V and 1 base from J, with 16 bases in between. In DNA form, the CDR3 reads TGTGCCAGCAGCTCCCCGGGTGATCCTTCCTACGAGCAGTACTTC. Translated: CASSSPGDPSYEQYF.

This clone was counted many times. This sequence joins TRBV2 and TRBJ1-1, with TRBD1 matching 8 bases. CDR3 size: 12 residues. V trimming: 6 bases; J trimming: 5 bases; junction bases outside the gene matches: 2. The germline V gene encodes CDR1 SNHLY and CDR2 FYNNEI. The CDR3 DNA reads as TGTGCCAGCAGCAGGGGGCCGACTGAAGCTTTCTTT. Its translation: CASSRGPTEAFF.

Worth noting for this clone: This may be a read error: a much more frequent sequence differs by one nucleotide. The same CDR3 can be traced to other DNA sequences in this sample. This chain links TRBV20-1 with TRBJ1-5; D gene uncertain. CDR3 size: 13 residues. CDR1 is DFQATT and CDR2 is SNEGSKA in the germline V gene (reference sequence). The V end lost 5 bases, the J end lost 3 bases, and 11 bases lay between the germline ends. The chain's CDR3 is CSASDRDNQPQHF. CDR3 coding DNA: TGCAGTGCTTCCGACCGGGACAATCAGCCCCAGCATTTT.

V and J are TRBV12-3 or TRBV12-4 and TRBJ2-1; 9 nucleotides match TRBD1. Trimming took 7 bases from V and 6 from J; bases not matched to a gene: 7. The CDR3 is 14 residues long. CDR3 DNA: TGTGCCAGCACCGAAGGGACAGGGCCCAATGAGCAGTTCTTC. This codes for CASTEGTGPNEQFF.